The present T cell receptor beta chain was sequenced within a study of blood T cells in healthy people across ages. CDR1 MNHNS and CDR2 SASEGT come from the germline V gene. The CDR3 is made up of 14 amino acids. J was trimmed by 7 bases and V by 4 bases; bases with no gene match: 9. The second PCR ran about 6 to 11 cycles with a sample-barcoded 5' primer and J-beta primers. Using its own MiXCR run on the 5' RACE reads, TCRdb lists one record per CDR3 protein. This sample carries approximately 730,000 distinct CDR3 sequences, 53% of them seen once, and the ten largest clones take around 41%. Sequenced input: blood. The origin of this receptor is an elderly man in good health. The chain has TRBV6-1 and TRBJ2-7; 8 nucleotides align to TRBD1. CDR3 amino acids: CASSVMDREWEQYF. CDR3 sequence (DNA): TGTGCCAGCAGTGTTATGGACAGGGAGTGGGAGCAGTACTTC.